The entry below gives a single T cell receptor (beta chain) sequence along with its context. No antigen is known for it. At collection, donors were nominally healthy, but unrecorded immune exposures were probable. The study ran its PCR with 60 Vbeta and 13 Jbeta primers. The repertoire was sequenced with immunoSEQ multiplex PCR; TCRdb's copy has only in-frame clones and lacks some. Here the sample table reports about 72,000 clones. The sample originates from a study of cytomegalovirus exposure and HLA in healthy donors. Germline-derived CDR1 and CDR2 are LGHNA and YNFKEQ. This CDR3 comprises 15 residues. J lost 7 bases, V lost 1 base, and 4 bases had no gene match. Overall study findings and caveats: High sensitivity and specificity were reportedly achieved when the classifier diagnosed cytomegalovirus status. It was reported in a later analysis that an Asian-associated ancestry cluster showed fewer N-insertions than the approximately 670-donor mean.

The V and J genes are TRBV4-2 and TRBJ2-3; TRBD2 matches 11 bases. The receptor's source is a man aged 35-49 years in good health and CMV-seronegative. The sequenced material came from PBMCs. CDR3 amino acids: CASSQGLAGGNTQYF. For the CDR3, the DNA is TGTGCCAGCAGCCAAGGGCTAGCGGGGGGCAATACGCAGTATTTT.